The 28 T cell receptor beta chains listed next were all sequenced from one sample in a study of human T cells and chemical hapten exposure. Each CDR3 protein is one row after TCRdb ran MiXCR on the RACE reads. The table lists 55,000 to 75,000 distinct CDR3 sequences, around 6.5% of them singletons. Time point denoted: healthy volunteer bleed at 6 weeks. Unfractionated whole blood yielded the extracted total RNA. Material for sequencing was whole blood. These receptors were taken from a female donor in good health. Some clones in this sample may be carry-over from other donors' samples.

Many counts were recorded for this clonotype. The chain recombines TRBV2 with TRBJ2-5; 8 bases align to TRBD1. V was clipped by 6 bases and J by 3 bases; unmatched bases: 9. CDR3 length equals 15 residues. Germline V lookup: CDR1 SNHLY, CDR2 FYNNEI. The CDR3 here is CASRFDRGPKETQYF. DNA of the CDR3: TGTGCCAGCAGGTTTGACAGGGGACCCAAAGAGACCCAGTACTTC. Filled out from reference TRBV2 and TRBJ2-5, the complete variable domain reads EPEVTQTPSHQVTQMGQEVILRCVPISNHLYFYWYRQILGQKVEFLVSFYNNEISEKSEIFDDQFSVERPDGSNFTLKIRSTKLEDSAMYFCASRFDRGPKETQYFGPGTRLLVL.

This clonotype occurred many times. V gene TRBV29-1 combines with J gene TRBJ2-3; TRBD2 agrees at 9 bases. Losses at the gene ends were 3 bases for V and 3 bases for J; bases not matched to a gene: 16. Germline loops: CDR1 SQVTM, CDR2 ANQGSEA. The CDR3 extends over 18 amino acids. The CDR3 DNA reads TGCAGCGTTGACTTACGACAGTTCATGGCGGGAGGGACAGATACGCAGTATTTT. This encodes CSVDLRQFMAGGTDTQYF.

The CDR3 loop reads CASSLAPDYQETQYF. The CDR3 DNA reads as TGTGCCAGCAGCTTAGCACCTGATTACCAAGAGACCCAGTACTTC. The chain couples TRBV11-2 to TRBJ2-5; no firm D call. V shed 1 base and J shed 0 bases, with 9 bases lying between them. The length of the CDR3 is 15 residues. CDR1 and CDR2 (germline): SGHAT, FQNNGV.

J is TRBJ2-5 and V is TRBV6-5; weak D call: TRBD2 (5 bases). The V gene lost 8 bases and the J gene lost 5 bases, with 18 bases spanning the gap. The CDR3 length is 14 residues. Looked up from germline, CDR1 is MNHEY and CDR2 is SVGAGI. This chain's CDR3 is CASFTTGNEETQYF. Written as DNA, the CDR3 is TGTGCCAGCTTCACGACCGGGAACGAGGAGACCCAGTACTTC.

This clonotype was seen ten or more times. The rearrangement links TRBV5-1 to TRBJ2-5; 9 bases are a match to TRBD2. Germline CDR1 and CDR2: SGHRS and YFSETQ. V dropped 4 bases and J dropped 0; count of bases not matched to a gene: 7. There are 16 residues in the CDR3. As DNA, the CDR3 is TGCGCCAGCAGCGCATCCCCTAGCGGGAACCAAGAGACCCAGTACTTC. As protein: CASSASPSGNQETQYF.

The rearrangement uses TRBV28 and TRBJ2-1; TRBD2 agrees at 8 bases. The V and J ends lost 6 bases and 15 bases, in that order; junction bases with no gene match: 10. Looked up from germline, CDR1 is MDHEN and CDR2 is SYDVKM. This CDR3 is 12 amino acids long. CDR3 in DNA: TGTGCCAGCAGCTCTGAGCGGGAGTATGTGTTCTTC. This sequence encodes CASSSEREYVFF.

This clonotype showed up just a few times. This chain links TRBV28 with TRBJ1-6; possible D gene TRBD1, 6 bases. This CDR3 comprises 14 residues. Trimming cost V 4 bases and J 7 bases, with 11 bases left between them. Germline values: CDR1 MDHEN, CDR2 SYDVKM. The CDR3 reads CASSSGTKNSPLHF. CDR3 sequence (DNA): TGTGCCAGCAGTTCCGGGACAAAAAATTCACCCCTCCACTTT.

V usage is TRBV20-1 and J usage is TRBJ1-1, with 9 bases matching TRBD1. After removal of 3 bases from V and 5 bases from J, the junction contained 4 bases not matched to a gene. This CDR3 contains 13 residues. From germline, CDR1 is DFQATT and CDR2 SNEGSKA (reference sequence). The CDR3 is CSARTGGRTEAFF. As DNA, the CDR3 is TGCAGTGCTAGGACAGGGGGACGGACTGAAGCTTTCTTT.

This clonotype has ten or more counts. The V and J genes are TRBV7-9 and TRBJ2-7, with TRBD2 matching over 8 bases. CDR3 length equals 17 residues. V was pared by 3 bases and J by 3 bases, with 13 bases of the junction left unmatched. CDR1 SEHNR and CDR2 FQNEAQ come from the germline V gene (reference sequence). CDR3 residues: CASSFPRSRSGDYEQYF. The CDR3 DNA reads as TGTGCCAGCAGCTTCCCCCGGTCTCGTAGCGGGGACTACGAGCAGTACTTC.

This clonotype was picked up many times. The gene calls are TRBV12-3 or TRBV12-4 and TRBJ2-5; 7 bases match TRBD2. With 4 bases clipped from V and 5 bases from J, the junction kept 7 bases outside the gene matches. The CDR3 runs 14 residues. This chain's CDR3 is CASSSAGREETQYF. The CDR3 bases are TGTGCCAGCAGTTCCGCTGGGAGGGAGGAGACCCAGTACTTC.

This clonotype was observed many times. The J gene is TRBJ2-3, the V gene TRBV7-2; 8 nucleotides align to TRBD1. V lost 3 bases, J lost 5 bases, and 4 bases stayed unmatched. CDR3 length: 14 amino acids. CDR1 and CDR2 from the germline V gene are SGHTA and FQGNSA. This chain's CDR3 is CASSLDREEDTQYF. CDR3 bases: TGTGCCAGCAGCTTGGACAGGGAAGAAGATACGCAGTATTTT.

This clonotype was detected ten times or more. The chain uses TRBV20-1 and TRBJ1-1; TRBD1 agrees at 10 bases. CDR3 length: 13 amino acids. The V gene's germline CDR1 is DFQATT and CDR2 SNEGSKA (reference sequence). The ends lost 6 bases at V and 3 bases at J; junction bases unmatched: 4. CDR3 nucleotides: TGCAGTGCCTTGACAGGGGGCTACACTGAAGCTTTCTTT. It encodes CSALTGGYTEAFF.

This clonotype was counted ten times or more. The chain recombines TRBV6-5 with TRBJ2-2; TRBD2 matches at 13 bases. CDR1 and CDR2 (germline): MNHEY, SVGAGI. With V trimmed by 2 bases and J by 9 bases, 6 bases remained unmatched. The CDR3 extends over 16 amino acids. CDR3 coding DNA: TGTGCCAGCAGTTACGGGACTAGCGGGACGACCCGGGAGCTGTTTTTT. Translated, it gives CASSYGTSGTTRELFF.

In this sample, this clonotype turned up many times. The chain links TRBV28 to TRBJ2-3, with 10 bases fitting TRBD2. The germline gives CDR1 MDHEN, CDR2 SYDVKM. This CDR3 region has 15 residues. V was clipped by 3 bases and J by 5 bases; unmatched bases: 5. CDR3 region: CASSFLLAGKDTQYF. The CDR3 nucleotides are TGTGCCAGCAGTTTTTTACTAGCGGGGAAAGATACGCAGTATTTT.

This clonotype was observed many times. The chain couples TRBV6-2 or TRBV6-3 to TRBJ2-7; 12 bases fit TRBD2. The J segment lost 6 bases and the V segment lost 2 bases, leaving 5 bases of the junction unmatched. CDR3 length: 15 residues. The germline V gene encodes CDR1 MNHEY and CDR2 SVGEGT. CDR3 residues: CASSYDGLAGPEQYF. CDR3 nucleotide sequence: TGTGCCAGCAGTTACGATGGACTAGCGGGGCCCGAGCAGTACTTC.

This clonotype was counted ten times or more. V is TRBV24-1 and J is TRBJ2-1, with 12 bases that match TRBD2. CDR1 and CDR2 from the germline V gene are KGHDR and SFDVKD. The CDR3 spans 16 residues. Trimming removed 3 bases from V and 5 bases from J; junction bases left unmatched: 4. The CDR3 loop is CATSDQTSGRDNEQFF. DNA of the CDR3: TGTGCCACCAGTGATCAGACTAGCGGGAGAGACAATGAGCAGTTCTTC.

This clonotype was seen once. A much larger clonotype is one base distant, so this may be a read error. V usage is TRBV24-1 and J usage is TRBJ1-5; no definite D call. Germline CDR1 reads KGHDR; CDR2 reads SFDVKD. The CDR3 sequence is 13 residues long. The CDR3 DNA is TGTGCCACCAATCGGACGGGAAATCGGCCCCAGCATTTT. Protein product: CATNRTGNRPQHF.

This clonotype was observed many times. The chain combines TRBV14 with TRBJ2-7, with TRBD1 matching 8 bases. The ends lost 2 bases at V and 7 bases at J; junction bases unmatched: 10. The CDR3 has 15 amino acids. Germline CDR1 is SGHDN and CDR2 is FVKESK. CDR3 sequence reads: CASSQYSQGAGEQYF. The DNA of the CDR3 is TGTGCCAGCAGCCAATATTCTCAGGGGGCGGGTGAGCAGTACTTC.

The J gene is TRBJ2-5, the V gene TRBV5-4; tentative D call: TRBD1 (5 bases). The V gene lost 2 bases and the J gene lost 3 bases, with 11 bases spanning the gap. Germline CDR1 reads SGHNT; CDR2 reads YYREEE (reference sequence). This CDR3 region has 14 residues. Here the CDR3 reads CASSLGAWEETQYF. The CDR3 bases are TGTGCCAGCAGCTTAGGGGCCTGGGAAGAGACCCAGTACTTC.

This clonotype was seen more than once but under ten times. The chain is built from TRBV19 and TRBJ2-6, with D hard to call. Between the trimmed V and J ends, which lost 10 bases and 3 bases, there was a span of 10 bases. The CDR3 spans 13 residues. Germline CDR1 is LNHDA and CDR2 is SQIVND (reference sequence). CDR3 nucleotide sequence: TGTGCCACCGGCGGTTATGGGGCCAACGTCCTGACTTTC. Translating it yields CATGGYGANVLTF.

This clonotype was detected only a few times. The chain links TRBV27 to TRBJ1-2; perhaps TRBD1 as D (6 bases). The CDR3 has 13 residues. Deletions cut 2 bases from V and 7 bases from J, with 11 bases between. Per germline, CDR1 MNHEY and CDR2 SMNVEV (reference sequence). Here the CDR3 DNA reads TGTGCCAGCAGTTTAACACAGGGAGGTGGCTACACCTTC. It specifies CASSLTQGGGYTF.

Worth noting for this clonotype: A much larger clone differs from this one at a single base, so this may be a read error. The V gene is TRBV19, the J gene TRBJ1-5; no definite D call. CDR1 is LNHDA, CDR2 SQIVND, per germline (reference sequence). The length of the CDR3 is 16 residues. The CDR3 bases are TGTGCCAGTAGTATAAGCCGGGATTATAGCAATCAGCCCCAGAATTTT. Protein product: CASSISRDYSNQPQNF.

A few counts support this clonotype. This chain uses TRBV7-2 with TRBJ1-1; D is unclear. Germline CDR1 and CDR2: SGHTA and FQGNSA. V dropped 1 base and J dropped 11 bases, with 11 bases sitting between them. CDR3 size: 12 residues. Here the CDR3 DNA reads TGTGCCAGCAGCTTAGAGGCCCCTGGCGCTTTCTTT. Amino acids: CASSLEAPGAFF. Drawing the rest from reference TRBV7-2 and TRBJ1-1, the complete variable domain is GAGVSQSPSNKVTEKGKDVELRCDPISGHTALYWYRQSLGQGLEFLIYFQGNSAPDKSGLPSDRFSAERTGGSVSTLTIQRTQQEDSAVYLCASSLEAPGAFFGQGTRLTVV.

This clonotype was observed at least ten times. The chain combines TRBV12-3 or TRBV12-4 with TRBJ1-2; the match to TRBD1 covers 8 bases. V gave up 6 bases and J gave up 4 bases; unmatched junction bases: 7. CDR3 length: 14 residues. The CDR3: CASSLGQGSYGYTF. CDR3 sequence (DNA): TGTGCCAGCAGCCTAGGACAGGGAAGCTATGGCTACACCTTC.

Comments on this clonotype: A much larger clone differs from this one at a single base, so this may be a read error. The CDR3 does not end in the conserved phenylalanine or tryptophan, so this is likely a read error. V and J are TRBV20-1 and TRBJ2-1; the D gene is possibly TRBD2 (5 bases). The CDR3 runs 14 residues. CDR1 DFQATT and CDR2 SNEGSKA come from the germline V gene (reference sequence). V was pared by 6 bases and J by 0 bases, with 12 bases between. CDR3 region: CSAPLVSSYNEQFL. DNA of the CDR3: TGCAGTGCACCACTAGTGAGCTCCTACAATGAGCAGTTCCTC.

J is TRBJ2-7 and V is TRBV27; 7 nucleotides agree with TRBD1. The CDR3 runs to 12 residues. Germline V gene lookup returns CDR1 MNHEY and CDR2 SMNVEV (reference sequence). J lost 10 bases, V lost 3 bases, and 6 bases had no gene match. For the CDR3, the DNA is TGTGCCAGCAGTTTTACAGGGGTGGAACAGTACTTC. Amino acid sequence: CASSFTGVEQYF.

This chain links TRBV6-5 with TRBJ2-7, with 10 bases matching TRBD2. J gave up 3 bases and V 2 bases, and 7 bases lay outside the gene matches. CDR3 length: 16 residues. CDR1 and CDR2 from the germline V gene are MNHEY and SVGAGI. CDR3 DNA: TGTGCCAGCAGTTACCTTCTAGCGGGAGTCGTCTACGAGCAGTACTTC. This encodes CASSYLLAGVVYEQYF.

On this clonotype: A much larger clone differs from this one at a single base, so this may be a read error. In this CDR3 the conserved last residue, phenylalanine or tryptophan, is missing, so a read error is likely. The chain is built from TRBV9 and TRBJ2-1; no clear D. Trimming pared 1 base from V and 0 bases from J, leaving 11 bases between. Germline V lookup: CDR1 SGDLS, CDR2 YYNGEE. This CDR3 region has 16 residues. The CDR3 sequence: CASSVRQPSSYNEQFS. CDR3 sequence (DNA): TGTGCCAGCAGCGTACGGCAACCTAGCTCCTACAATGAGCAGTTCTCC.